This T cell receptor (beta chain) originates from a study of blood T cell repertoires in COVID-19. Study-wide background: T cells, B-cell-depleted T cells, or PBMCs supplied cDNA or gDNA.

V lost 5 bases to trimming and J lost 5 bases, with 15 bases between them. CDR3 length: 14 residues. CDR1 is LNHDA and CDR2 is SQIVND in the germline V gene (reference sequence). Method: immunoSEQ multiplex PCR; TCRdb's copy keeps in-frame clones and lacks some. The table includes some 190,000 clones, 70% to 90% detected once. This clone was seen just once. This receptor was identified in a woman aged 40 to 50 who had recovered from COVID-19. The specimen sequenced was peripheral blood. The rearrangement links TRBV19 to TRBJ1-1, with a weak D call TRBD1 (5 bases). The chain's CDR3 is CASSGDRRETEAFF. CDR3 coding DNA: TGTGCCAGTAGTGGCGACAGAAGGGAAACTGAAGCTTTCTTT.